This T cell receptor (beta chain) was captured in a study of OX40 agonist ivuxolimab in advanced cancers. Points from the study as a whole: There were, on average, more expanded clones in CD8+ T cells than in CD4+. Certain nonresponders likewise exhibited a low normalized T-cell clonal expansion. The expanded peripheral T cells' antigen specificity was not determined.

Data came from immunoSEQ multiplex PCR; TCRdb stores just in-frame clones and leaves some out. The sample yields fewer than 90,000 clones, roughly nine tenths seen once. This CDR3 has 15 residues. Per germline, CDR1 SGHVS and CDR2 FQNEAQ. The V end lost 1 base, the J end lost 6 bases, and 12 bases lay between the germline ends. Notes on this clone: Its antigen remains unknown.

The material sequenced was CD4+ or CD8+ T cells sorted from blood, taken in a trial of the OX40 agonist ivuxolimab. The rearrangement uses TRBV7-8 and TRBJ2-2; D may be TRBD2 (5 bases). The receptor's source is an adult with an advanced solid tumor such as melanoma, head and neck, liver or kidney cancer. In DNA, the CDR3 is TGTGCCAGCAGCTTAGAAGTCACTAGGGCCGGGGAGCTGTTTTTT. Translating gives CASSLEVTRAGELFF.